The 31 T cell receptor beta chains in this list originate from one sample, sequenced in a study of regulatory T cells in long-lasting Graves disease. According to the study, TCR beta libraries were built with iRepertoire HTBI primers and CDR3-region Arm-PCR. From the multiplex PCR reads, TCRdb called clonotypes with MiXCR, one entry per CDR3 protein. The table has approximately 540,000 distinct CDR3 sequences, approximately 12% seen once; the top ten hold roughly 8.9%. The time point here: newly diagnosed GD, antithyroid drugs for less than 3 months. Isolated PBMC RNA provided the starting material for the TCR library. In addition, the sample was reused for a study of T cells in Graves' hyperthyroidism and ophthalmopathy.

Here the sequenced sample was peripheral blood mononuclear cells (PBMCs), taken at new diagnosis, from a patient treated with antithyroid drugs. All receptors derive from a woman in her thirties with Graves disease.

This clonotype has a count of ten or more. This chain links TRBV29-1 with TRBJ2-3; D is possibly TRBD1 or TRBD2 (5 bases each). CDR1 and CDR2 (germline): SQVTM, ANQGSEA. The CDR3 consists of 11 residues. The V end lost 3 bases, the J end lost 5 bases, and 6 bases lay between the germline ends. CDR3 DNA: TGCAGCGTTGAGGGGGAAGATACGCAGTATTTT. This translates into CSVEGEDTQYF.

The chain has TRBV20-1 and TRBJ1-1; D is unresolved. The germline V and J ends were trimmed by 3 bases and 1 base, with 6 bases remaining between them. Germline assignment: CDR1 DFQATT and CDR2 SNEGSKA (reference sequence). The CDR3 totals 12 residues. The CDR3 sequence is CSASPQNTEAFF. The CDR3 DNA reads TGCAGTGCTAGCCCGCAGAACACTGAAGCTTTCTTT.

This clonotype has a count of ten or more. The J gene is TRBJ2-7, the V gene TRBV20-1; TRBD2 aligns across 12 bases. V gave up 3 bases and J gave up 3 bases; unmatched junction bases: 3. This CDR3 has 14 amino acids. Germline V gene sequence: CDR1 DFQATT, CDR2 SNEGSKA (reference sequence). CDR3 sequence: CSASWTSGIYEQYF. CDR3 nucleotides: TGCAGTGCTAGCTGGACTAGCGGGATCTACGAGCAGTACTTC.

This clonotype was seen at least ten times. This rearrangement joins TRBV7-8 to TRBJ2-3; TRBD2 agrees at 7 bases. Trimming cost V 8 bases and J 4 bases; bases outside gene matches: 9. The CDR3 has 14 residues. The V gene's germline CDR1 is SGHVS and CDR2 FQNEAQ. In nucleotides, the CDR3 is TGTGCCAGCGTACTAGCGCCAGTTTCAGATACGCAGTATTTT. This gives the protein CASVLAPVSDTQYF.

The sample holds many counts of this clonotype. The rearrangement joins TRBV6-9 to TRBJ2-7; D is perhaps TRBD1 (6 bases). The CDR3 is 17 amino acids. Trimming stripped 3 bases from V and 2 bases from J, with 20 bases between. Germline V lookup: CDR1 MNHGY, CDR2 SVAAGI. The CDR3 coding sequence is TGTGCCAGCAGTTACCCCCGAGGGACAAGGGGGACCTACGAGCAGTACTTC. Its translation: CASSYPRGTRGTYEQYF.

This chain connects TRBV28 to TRBJ2-1; D gene unclear. The length of the CDR3 is 11 residues. V shed 8 bases and J shed 9 bases, with 11 bases lying between them. Per germline, CDR1 MDHEN and CDR2 SYDVKM. The CDR3 loop reads CASWEGPEQFF. The CDR3 DNA reads as TGTGCCAGCTGGGAAGGGCCTGAGCAGTTCTTC.

This clonotype was seen more than once but under ten times. This chain links TRBV20-1 with TRBJ2-2; 7 bases match TRBD1. There are 14 residues in the CDR3. The ends lost 3 bases at V and 3 bases at J; junction bases unmatched: 4. CDR1 is DFQATT, CDR2 SNEGSKA, per germline (reference sequence). CDR3 residues: CSASDRVDTGELFF. Written as DNA, the CDR3 is TGCAGTGCTAGCGACAGGGTTGACACCGGGGAGCTGTTTTTT.

The V gene is TRBV7-2, the J gene TRBJ2-7, with 7 bases aligning to TRBD1. Germline CDR1 is SGHTA and CDR2 is FQGNSA. After removal of 5 bases from V and 2 bases from J, the junction contained 12 bases not matched to a gene. The CDR3 loop spans 16 amino acids. CDR3 loop: CASSRQSGQTTYEQYF. CDR3 nucleotides: TGTGCCAGCAGCCGTCAATCGGGACAGACAACCTACGAGCAGTACTTC.

This clonotype has at least ten counts. This sequence joins TRBV11-2 and TRBJ2-7, with TRBD1 matching 10 bases. The CDR3 loop spans 15 amino acids. Looked up from germline, CDR1 is SGHAT and CDR2 is FQNNGV. V was pared by 6 bases and J by 2 bases, with 7 bases of the junction left unmatched. The CDR3, as DNA: TGTGCCAGCAGATCTCCGGGACAGGGGCCCTACGAGCAGTACTTC. It encodes CASRSPGQGPYEQYF.

This clonotype was picked up many times. The gene calls are TRBV20-1 and TRBJ2-3, with 7 bases aligning to TRBD2. J gave up 2 bases and V 4 bases, and 6 bases lay outside the gene matches. CDR1 DFQATT and CDR2 SNEGSKA come from the germline V gene (reference sequence). The CDR3 contains 14 residues. CDR3 sequence: CSAIATSNTDTQYF. The DNA for the CDR3 is TGCAGTGCTATTGCGACTAGCAACACAGATACGCAGTATTTT.

This clonotype was counted many times. The rearrangement links TRBV2 to TRBJ2-3; perhaps TRBD1 as D (5 bases). The CDR3 sequence is 13 residues long. CDR1 is SNHLY and CDR2 is FYNNEI in the germline V gene. V lost 10 bases and J 4 bases, leaving 15 bases between the germline ends. The CDR3 is CATQGHSADTQYF. CDR3 bases: TGTGCCACCCAAGGACATTCGGCAGATACGCAGTATTTT.

The rearrangement links TRBV5-4 to TRBJ1-6; 7 nucleotides line up with TRBD1. This CDR3 is 16 amino acids long. Germline V gene data show CDR1 as SGHNT and CDR2 as YYREEE (reference sequence). Trimming removed 4 bases from V and 4 bases from J; junction bases left unmatched: 8. CDR3 nucleotide sequence: TGTGCCAGCAGCCGACACGGACAGGAGTATAATTCACCCCTCCACTTT. Protein sequence: CASSRHGQEYNSPLHF.

The J gene is TRBJ2-3, the V gene TRBV3-1; D is ambiguous. This CDR3 region has 13 residues. V was clipped by 2 bases and J by 3 bases, with 6 bases between them. CDR1 is LGHDT, CDR2 YNNKEL, per germline (reference sequence). CDR3 sequence: CASSQLNTDTQYF. CDR3 bases: TGTGCCAGCAGCCAACTAAATACAGATACGCAGTATTTT.

This clonotype was observed at least ten times. The chain uses TRBV12-3 or TRBV12-4 and TRBJ2-1; D is possibly TRBD2 (6 bases). The CDR3 loop spans 17 amino acids. The V end lost 2 bases, the J end lost 9 bases, and 23 bases lay between the germline ends. The CDR3 loop is CASSLLRTGASRSEQFF. In DNA form, the CDR3 reads TGTGCCAGCAGTTTACTACGAACGGGAGCGAGTCGTAGTGAGCAGTTCTTC.

This clonotype has a count of ten or more. The genes are TRBV24-1 and TRBJ2-5; the D gene is possibly TRBD2 (7 bases). This CDR3 is built from 15 residues. The germline V gene encodes CDR1 KGHDR and CDR2 SFDVKD. The ends were cut back, 1 base at V and 4 bases at J, with 12 bases in the middle. In nucleotides, the CDR3 is TGTGCCACCAGTGATTTCGGGGGGCGGGGAGAGACCCAGTACTTC. Residues: CATSDFGGRGETQYF.

Remarks on this clonotype: It is likely a read error: a sequence one base away is far more abundant. CDR3 nucleotides: TGTGCCGGCAGTTTTAAGGGGGATTCACCCCTCCACTTT. Translating gives CAGSFKGDSPLHF. The gene calls are TRBV28 and TRBJ1-6; TRBD1 might be the D (6 bases). The V gene's germline CDR1 is MDHEN and CDR2 SYDVKM. CDR3 length: 13 amino acids. Full variable domain (remainder filled in from reference TRBV28 and TRBJ1-6): DVKVTQSSRYLVKRTGEKVFLECVQDMDHENMFWYRQDPGLGLRLIYFSYDVKMKEKGDIPEGYSVSREKKERFSLILESASTNQTSMYLCAGSFKGDSPLHFGNGTRLTVT.

Comment on this clonotype: A read error may be the cause here, since a much bigger clone is one base away. This chain uses TRBV12-3 or TRBV12-4 with TRBJ2-5; TRBD1 matches at 8 bases. V lost 5 bases and J lost 9; bases outside the gene matches: 8. CDR3 length equals 13 residues. The CDR3 region has the DNA TGTGCCAGCAGTCCAGGGGGCTCGGAGGCCCAGTACTTC. This sequence encodes CASSPGGSEAQYF.

The V gene is TRBV4-1, the J gene TRBJ2-2; weak D call: TRBD2 (6 bases). The CDR3 spans 17 residues. V shed 4 bases and J shed 1 base, with 16 bases lying between them. Germline CDR1 MGHRA, CDR2 YSYEKL. DNA of the CDR3: TGCGCCAGCAGCCTCCTTCCCGGGCGGGGGAACACCGGGGAGCTGTTTTTT. It is translated as CASSLLPGRGNTGELFF.

V is TRBV6-1 and J is TRBJ2-7, with D tentatively TRBD1 or TRBD2 (5 bases each). This CDR3 is built from 14 residues. Trimming cost V 7 bases and J 2 bases, with 15 bases left between them. Germline V gene sequence: CDR1 MNHNS, CDR2 SASEGT. CDR3 residues: CASKEGWGPYEQYF. CDR3 coding DNA: TGTGCCAGCAAGGAAGGGTGGGGACCCTACGAGCAGTACTTC.

V gene TRBV5-8 combines with J gene TRBJ2-1; D is ambiguous. Trimming took off 5 bases at V and 3 bases at J, with 9 bases between the two ends. Germline V gives CDR1 SGHTS, CDR2 YDEGEE. This CDR3 has 13 amino acids. The CDR3 sequence is CASSWTVYNEQFF. CDR3 nucleotide sequence: TGTGCCAGCAGTTGGACGGTCTACAATGAGCAGTTCTTC.

Ten or more counts support this clonotype. The chain has TRBV12-3 or TRBV12-4 and TRBJ1-2; tentatively, D is TRBD1 (5 bases). The CDR3 loop spans 12 amino acids. With 6 bases removed from V and 4 bases from J, the gap between germline ends came to 9 bases. CDR3 nucleotide sequence: TGTGCCAGCAGGAGACAGATCTATGGCTACACCTTC. Amino acid sequence: CASRRQIYGYTF.

This clonotype was seen at least ten times. This chain joins TRBV2 and TRBJ1-4; the D is unclear. CDR1 and CDR2 from the germline V gene are SNHLY and FYNNEI. V was cut by 2 bases and J by 0 bases, with 10 bases left in between. The CDR3 length is 16 residues. CDR3 bases: TGTGCCAGCAGTGAACCCAGCTGGACAACTAATGAAAAACTGTTTTTT. Amino acids: CASSEPSWTTNEKLFF.

DNA for the CDR3: TGTGCCAGCAGCCCATTTATGACTAGCGGGAGTGGCGAGACCCAGTACTTC. Translation gives CASSPFMTSGSGETQYF. The rearrangement joins TRBV5-6 to TRBJ2-5, with 12 bases lining up with TRBD2. This CDR3 is 17 amino acids long. The germline gives CDR1 SGHDT, CDR2 YYEEEE. Losses at the gene ends were 4 bases for V and 5 bases for J; bases not matched to a gene: 12.

Ten or more counts support this clonotype. The V gene is TRBV19, the J gene TRBJ1-1; D is uncertain. With 5 bases removed from V and 8 bases from J, the gap between germline ends came to 18 bases. Germline CDR1 and CDR2: LNHDA and SQIVND (reference sequence). This CDR3 contains 14 residues. The CDR3, as DNA: TGTGCCAGTAGTCAAAAAGGACGGGAGTGGGAAGCTTTCTTT. Its protein is CASSQKGREWEAFF. Full variable domain (outside the CDR3, taken from reference TRBV19 and TRBJ1-1): DGGITQSPKYLFRKEGQNVTLSCEQNLNHDAMYWYRQDPGQGLRLIYYSQIVNDFQKGDIAEGYSVSREKKESFPLTVTSAQKNPTAFYLCASSQKGREWEAFFGQGTRLTVV.

This clonotype was counted at least ten times. This chain links TRBV19 with TRBJ1-2; 9 nucleotides agree with TRBD1. Germline lookup yields CDR1 LNHDA and CDR2 SQIVND (reference sequence). Unmatched junction bases numbered 13, after V lost 6 bases and J lost 8 bases. The CDR3 runs to 15 residues. The CDR3 here is CASRRTLGTGHGYTF. As DNA, the CDR3 is TGTGCCAGTAGACGGACCCTCGGGACAGGGCACGGCTACACCTTC.

This clonotype has at least ten counts. V and J are TRBV28 and TRBJ2-2, with no clear D. In germline, CDR1 is MDHEN, CDR2 SYDVKM. CDR3 size: 15 residues. The V end lost 6 bases, the J end lost 7 bases, and 18 bases lay between the germline ends. DNA for the CDR3: TGTGCCAGCAGCCCCGAATGGCCTTGGGGCGGGGAGCTGTTTTTT. Translating it yields CASSPEWPWGGELFF.

In its sample, this clonotype was seen many times. In nucleotides, the CDR3 is TGCAGCGTTGGATGGGGGGTGGATTCGAATGGCTACACCTTC. Its translation: CSVGWGVDSNGYTF. The chain is built from TRBV29-1 and TRBJ1-2; the D gene is possibly TRBD1 (5 bases). The V gene's germline CDR1 is SQVTM and CDR2 ANQGSEA. V was trimmed by 4 bases and J by 6 bases, leaving 18 bases between them. The CDR3 consists of 14 residues.

This clonotype was picked up a small number of times. This chain uses TRBV19 with TRBJ1-2; 7 bases are a match to TRBD1. This CDR3 has 15 residues. Per germline, CDR1 LNHDA and CDR2 SQIVND (reference sequence). The J segment lost 4 bases and the V segment lost 2 bases, leaving 7 bases of the junction unmatched. CDR3 residues: CASSISGGQGYGYTF. CDR3 coding DNA: TGTGCCAGTAGTATATCAGGGGGACAAGGCTATGGCTACACCTTC.

This chain joins TRBV27 and TRBJ2-1, with D perhaps matching TRBD1 or TRBD2 (6 bases each). Germline CDR1 and CDR2: MNHEY and SMNVEV (reference sequence). This CDR3 contains 17 residues. Trimming cost V 3 bases and J 4 bases, with 19 bases left between them. For the CDR3, the DNA is TGTGCCAGCAGTTTCTTAGGGGGTAGCGGTCCTTACAATGAGCAGTTCTTC. Residues: CASSFLGGSGPYNEQFF.

This clonotype occurred many times. This chain links TRBV6-1 with TRBJ2-7; 9 nucleotides align to TRBD2. Losses at the gene ends were 6 bases for V and 5 bases for J; bases not matched to a gene: 11. Germline CDR1 and CDR2: MNHNS and SASEGT. CDR3 length equals 15 residues. The CDR3: CASRGSGRGLDEQYF. The CDR3 DNA is TGTGCCAGCAGGGGTAGCGGGAGAGGCCTCGACGAGCAGTACTTC.

The chain joins TRBV10-2 to TRBJ2-7; 9 bases are a match to TRBD2. Germline assignment: CDR1 WSHSY and CDR2 SAAADI. The CDR3 contains 18 residues. V dropped 6 bases and J dropped 6; count of bases not matched to a gene: 21. The CDR3 DNA sequence: TGCGCCAGCAGCGAACACCCCAGCCCCGGGACTAGCTACACCGAGCAGTACTTC. This encodes CASSEHPSPGTSYTEQYF.